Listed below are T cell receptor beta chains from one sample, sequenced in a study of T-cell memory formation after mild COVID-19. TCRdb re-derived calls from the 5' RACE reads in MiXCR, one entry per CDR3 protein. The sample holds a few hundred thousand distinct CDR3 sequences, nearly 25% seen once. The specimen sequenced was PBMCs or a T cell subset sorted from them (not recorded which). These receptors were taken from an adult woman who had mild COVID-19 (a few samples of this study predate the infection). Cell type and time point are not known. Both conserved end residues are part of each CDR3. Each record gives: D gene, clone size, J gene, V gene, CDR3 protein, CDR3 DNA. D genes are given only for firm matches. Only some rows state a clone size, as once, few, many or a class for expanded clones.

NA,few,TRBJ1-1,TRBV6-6,CASSYSVSEAFF,TGTGCCAGCAGTTACTCGGTTTCCGAAGCTTTCTTT
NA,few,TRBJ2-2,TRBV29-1,CSVEGGVPTGELFF,TGCAGCGTTGAGGGCGGAGTCCCCACCGGGGAGCTGTTTTTT
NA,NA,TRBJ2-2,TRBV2,CASSDDNGGTGELFF,TGTGCCAGCAGTGACGATAATGGGGGGACCGGGGAGCTGTTTTTT
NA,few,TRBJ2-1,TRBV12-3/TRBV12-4,CASSLTDSGNEQFF,TGTGCCAGCAGTTTAACAGACTCGGGGAATGAGCAGTTCTTC
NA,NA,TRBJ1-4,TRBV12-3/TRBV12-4,CASSLIGEKLFF,TGTGCCAGCAGTTTAATCGGTGAAAAACTGTTTTTT
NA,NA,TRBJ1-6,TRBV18,CASSPITDSPLHF,TGTGCCAGCTCACCGATAACAGATTCACCCCTCCACTTT
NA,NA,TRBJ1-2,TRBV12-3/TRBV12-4,CASSPRQAYYGYTF,TGTGCCAGCAGTCCGAGACAGGCGTACTATGGCTACACCTTC
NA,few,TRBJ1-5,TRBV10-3,CAISADADSNQPQHF,TGTGCCATCAGTGCAGATGCCGATAGCAATCAGCCCCAGCATTTT
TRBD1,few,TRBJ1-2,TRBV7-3,CASSPGQVSYGYTF,TGTGCCAGCAGCCCGGGACAGGTTTCCTATGGCTACACCTTC
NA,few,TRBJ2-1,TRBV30,CALLPYRLAVFRDEQFF,TGTGCCTTACTTCCGTATAGGCTAGCAGTATTTCGAGATGAGCAGTTCTTC
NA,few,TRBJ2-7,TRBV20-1,CSARDAHTGSYEQYF,TGCAGTGCTAGAGATGCGCACACGGGGAGCTACGAGCAGTACTTC
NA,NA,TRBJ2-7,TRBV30,CAWSDSGYEQYF,TGTGCCTGGAGTGATTCCGGGTACGAGCAGTACTTC
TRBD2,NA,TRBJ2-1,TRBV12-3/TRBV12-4,CASSFSGGPNEQFF,TGTGCCAGCAGTTTTAGCGGGGGGCCCAATGAGCAGTTCTTC
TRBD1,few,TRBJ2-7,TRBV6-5,CASRNNRDRGYEQYF,TGTGCCAGCAGGAATAACCGGGACAGGGGCTACGAGCAGTACTTC
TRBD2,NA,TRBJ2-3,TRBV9,CASSHSGGAPDTQYF,TGTGCCAGCAGTCACAGCGGGGGGGCCCCAGATACGCAGTATTTT
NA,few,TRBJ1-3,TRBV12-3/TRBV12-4,CASSKGVGGGNTIYF,TGTGCCAGCAGTAAGGGGGTTGGGGGAGGAAACACCATATATTTT
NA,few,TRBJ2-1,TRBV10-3,CAISTRAQRNEQFF,TGTGCCATCAGTACGAGGGCCCAGAGGAATGAGCAGTTCTTC
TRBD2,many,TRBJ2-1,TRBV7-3,CASSPSGGAYNEQFF,TGTGCCAGCAGCCCTAGCGGGGGGGCCTACAATGAGCAGTTCTTC
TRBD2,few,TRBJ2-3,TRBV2,CASKPSGGDFGTDTQYF,TGTGCCAGCAAGCCTAGCGGGGGAGATTTTGGCACAGATACGCAGTATTTT
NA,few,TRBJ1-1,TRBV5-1,CASSLVQGGNTEAFF,TGCGCCAGCAGCTTGGTACAGGGAGGTAACACTGAAGCTTTCTTT
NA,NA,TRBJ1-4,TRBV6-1,CASSEGTANEKLFF,TGTGCCAGCAGTGAAGGGACAGCGAATGAAAAACTGTTTTTT
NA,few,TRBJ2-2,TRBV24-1,CATSDPDSNTGELFF,TGTGCCACCAGTGACCCGGACAGTAACACCGGGGAGCTGTTTTTT
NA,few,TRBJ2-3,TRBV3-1,CASSPLGELRTDTQYF,TGTGCCAGCAGCCCCCTTGGGGAACTTCGCACAGATACGCAGTATTTT
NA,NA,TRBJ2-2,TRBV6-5,CASSLDGNTGELFF,TGTGCCAGCAGCCTAGACGGGAACACCGGGGAGCTGTTTTTT
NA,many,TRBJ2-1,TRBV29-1,CSVGRGSYNEQFF,TGCAGCGTCGGACGCGGCTCCTACAATGAGCAGTTCTTC
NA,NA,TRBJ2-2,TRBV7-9,CASIWGTGASGGELFF,TGTGCCAGCATATGGGGCACAGGGGCTAGCGGCGGGGAGCTGTTTTTT
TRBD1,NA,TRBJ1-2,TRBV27,CASSWTGYENGYTF,TGTGCCAGCAGTTGGACAGGATACGAAAACGGCTACACCTTC